Shown below are 2 T cell receptor beta chains from a single sample sequenced in a study of T cells in Graves' hyperthyroidism and ophthalmopathy. Authors of the study amplified TCR beta CDR3 regions from RNA transcripts. The HTBI primer set served for first-round RT-PCR of the TCR CDR3. TCRdb analysed the multiplex PCR reads with MiXCR anew, one entry per CDR3 protein. The data contain 490,000 or so distinct CDR3 sequences, more than 15% of them seen just once; the ten biggest clones take up 25% to 30%. Sequenced sample: blood. These receptors came from a woman aged 25 to 39 with Graves' ophthalmopathy.

This clonotype came up many times. This sequence joins TRBV7-2 and TRBJ2-7; no definite D call. CDR1 and CDR2 from the germline V gene are SGHTA and FQGNSA. The CDR3 length is 14 residues. V gave up 4 bases and J gave up 4 bases, with 14 bases separating them. In nucleotides, the CDR3 is TGTGCCAGCAGCTCCGGTGACCCTCCTTACGAGCAGTACTTC. As protein: CASSSGDPPYEQYF.

The V and J genes are TRBV27 and TRBJ2-3; 9 bases fit TRBD2. CDR1 is MNHEY and CDR2 is SMNVEV in the germline V gene (reference sequence). The CDR3 runs 14 residues. J was trimmed by 0 bases and V by 6 bases; bases with no gene match: 1. CDR3 DNA sequence: TGTGCCAGCAGGAGCGGGAGGAGCACAGATACGCAGTATTTT. It codes for CASRSGRSTDTQYF.